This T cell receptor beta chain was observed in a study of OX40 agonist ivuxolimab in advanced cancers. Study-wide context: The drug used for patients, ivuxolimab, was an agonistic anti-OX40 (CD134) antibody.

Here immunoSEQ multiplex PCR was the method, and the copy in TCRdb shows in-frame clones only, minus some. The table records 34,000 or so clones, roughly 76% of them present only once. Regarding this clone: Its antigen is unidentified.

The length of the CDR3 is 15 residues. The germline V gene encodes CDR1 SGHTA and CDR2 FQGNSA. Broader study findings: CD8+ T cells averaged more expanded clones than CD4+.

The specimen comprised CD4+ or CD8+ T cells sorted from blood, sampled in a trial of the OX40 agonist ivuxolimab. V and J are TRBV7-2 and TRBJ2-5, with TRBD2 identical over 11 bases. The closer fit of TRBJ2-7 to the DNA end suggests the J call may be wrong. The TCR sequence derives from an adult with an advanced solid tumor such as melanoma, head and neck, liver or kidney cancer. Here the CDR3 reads CASSLGLAGSYEQYF. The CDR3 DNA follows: TGTGCCAGCAGCCTAGGACTAGCGGGTTCCTACGAGCAGTACTTC.